Presented here are 8 T cell receptor beta chains from one specimen sequenced in a study of cytomegalovirus exposure and HLA in healthy donors (TCRdb year 2017). Library preparation employed the immunoSEQ multiplex PCR assay. A mixture of 60 forward primers for TCR Vbeta segments and 13 reverse primers for TCR Jbeta segments was used in the multiplex PCR. This is the immuneACCESS table as TCRdb keeps it, with only in-frame sequences that have V and J called. A part of the clones is gone; compared with another copy, unresolved V genes explain less than half, and the rest is unexplained. The sample yields roughly 130,000 clones; just over 75% were counted once. Jointly, the top ten make up around 1.8% of the sample. Sequenced input: PBMCs. These receptors all come from a woman aged 50 to 65 in good health and CMV-seronegative.

V gene TRBV28 combines with J gene TRBJ1-1; D call uncertain. Germline assignment: CDR1 MDHEN and CDR2 SYDVKM. This CDR3 has 16 residues. Trimming removed 5 bases at V and 0 bases at J, with 16 bases between. The CDR3 spells CASSKPGWRVNTEAFF. Here the CDR3 DNA reads TGTGCCAGCAGTAAGCCGGGTTGGCGGGTGAACACTGAAGCTTTCTTT.

The rearrangement joins TRBV27 to TRBJ1-4; TRBD1 matches at 9 bases. CDR1 and CDR2 (germline): MNHEY, SMNVEV (reference sequence). The CDR3 has 15 residues. The junction had 5 bases not matched to a gene; V was cut back by 6 bases and J by 3 bases. CDR3 DNA: TGTGCCAGCAGGAAACAGGGGGCAGCTAATGAAAAACTGTTTTTT. This encodes CASRKQGAANEKLFF. The complete variable domain, with remaining parts taken from reference TRBV27 and TRBJ1-4, reads EAQVTQNPRYLITVTGKKLTVTCSQNMNHEYMSWYRQDPGLGLRQIYYSMNVEVTDKGDVPEGYKVSRKEKRNFPLILESPSPNQTSLYFCASRKQGAANEKLFFGSGTQLSVL.

This clone appeared a few times. This chain connects TRBV19 to TRBJ2-1, with TRBD2 matching over 12 bases. V was clipped by 4 bases and J by 4 bases; unmatched bases: 14. This CDR3 spans 19 amino acids. CDR1 and CDR2 from the germline V gene are LNHDA and SQIVND (reference sequence). CDR3 protein: CASSTQTSGSLRGYNEQFF. CDR3 DNA: TGTGCCAGTAGTACCCAGACTAGCGGGAGTCTAAGGGGATACAATGAGCAGTTCTTC.

Here the CDR3 reads CASSGGVTGDGYTF. Here the CDR3 DNA reads TGTGCCAGCAGCGGGGGGGTGACAGGGGACGGCTACACCTTC. V usage is TRBV11-3 and J usage is TRBJ1-2; TRBD1 aligns across 8 bases. The CDR3 runs to 14 residues. The germline CDR1 and CDR2 sequences are SGHNT and YENEEA. Trimming removed 5 bases from V and 8 bases from J; junction bases left unmatched: 10.

The chain links TRBV6-5 to TRBJ1-3; no definite D call. Looked up from germline, CDR1 is MNHEY and CDR2 is SVGAGI. Trimming removed 0 bases from V and 4 bases from J, with 10 bases in between. The CDR3 covers 15 residues. This CDR3 is CASSYSTPRGNTIYF. Written as DNA, the CDR3 is TGTGCCAGCAGTTACTCTACCCCGAGGGGAAACACCATATATTTT.

The chain uses TRBV19 and TRBJ2-2; D might be TRBD2 (6 bases). Deletions cut 7 bases from V and 4 bases from J, with 16 bases between. Germline V gene sequence: CDR1 LNHDA, CDR2 SQIVND (reference sequence). The length of the CDR3 is 15 residues. The CDR3 DNA is TGTGCCAGTACCACTGGAGGGGTAGGCACCGGGGAGCTGTTTTTT. Translating it yields CASTTGGVGTGELFF. Full variable domain (rest looked up from reference TRBV19 and TRBJ2-2): DGGITQSPKYLFRKEGQNVTLSCEQNLNHDAMYWYRQDPGQGLRLIYYSQIVNDFQKGDIAEGYSVSREKKESFPLTVTSAQKNPTAFYLCASTTGGVGTGELFFGEGSRLTVL.

In its sample, this clone was seen a few times. A read error may account for a junction end that differs from germline. The chain uses TRBV30 and TRBJ2-3, with D maybe TRBD1 (5 bases). From germline, CDR1 is GTSNPN and CDR2 SVGIG (reference sequence). CDR3 length: 12 amino acids. The CDR3: CSWSMGRDTQYF. CDR3 in DNA: TGTTCCTGGAGTATGGGGCGGGATACGCAGTATTTT.

The chain couples TRBV6-5 to TRBJ1-1; D is unresolved. Trimming took 6 bases from V and 1 from J, leaving 9 bases between them. The germline V gene has CDR1 MNHEY and CDR2 SVGAGI. The CDR3 totals 13 residues. CDR3 loop: CASSPRRNTEAFF. The CDR3 coding sequence is TGTGCCAGCAGCCCAAGGAGGAACACTGAAGCTTTCTTT.